This T cell receptor beta chain was recorded in a study of shared clonotypes between healthy human individuals. Overall study: Donors consisted of two women and a few men between 18 and 49.

The germline gives CDR1 SGHDN, CDR2 FVKESK. This CDR3 is 16 amino acids long. Method: immunoSEQ multiplex PCR; TCRdb's copy keeps in-frame clones and lacks some. In the table there are about 2.1 million clones, just under 95% of which are singletons. CD8 cells regarded as naive lacked CD45RO, were positively chosen for CCR7, and omitted terminally differentiated effector memory CD45RA+ cells. This TCR was sampled from a young man in good health. Some clones in this sample may be carry-over from other donors' samples. Input material: naive CD8+ T cells from PBMCs. The V gene is TRBV14, the J gene TRBJ2-5, with TRBD2 matching 9 bases. Judging by the DNA end, TRBJ2-7 fits better; the J call may be wrong. The chain's CDR3 is CASSQRQRGARNEQYF. CDR3 nucleotides: TGTGCCAGCAGCCAACGTCAGCGGGGGGCGAGGAACGAGCAGTACTTC.